A single sample is the source of the 21 T cell receptor beta chains below, sequenced in a study of cytomegalovirus exposure and HLA in healthy donors. Sequenced by immunoSEQ multiplex PCR; TCRdb stores in-frame clones only, minus some. The sample has 90,000 or so clones; around 85% are singletons. Sequencing used PBMCs. These receptors were collected from a man aged 18-30 years in good health and CMV-seropositive.

The CDR3 DNA sequence: TGTGCCAGCAGCAAAGACTTGAGGACAGAGATTAACTATGGCTACACCTTC. As protein: CASSKDLRTEINYGYTF. The genes are TRBV21-1 and TRBJ1-2; the DNA was not compared with TRBD1, the D call given in the table. TRBV21-1 is annotated as a pseudogene. CDR3 length: 17 residues.

This clone was observed a single time. DNA for the CDR3: TGTGCCAGCCACCCCGGGACTAGCGGCTACGAGCAGTACGTC. Translating gives CASHPGTSGYEQYV. V is TRBV28 and J is TRBJ2-7; 11 nucleotides agree with TRBD2. Germline CDR1 and CDR2: MDHEN and SYDVKM. The J segment lost 3 bases and the V segment lost 8 bases, leaving 6 bases of the junction unmatched. CDR3 length: 14 residues.

The rearrangement links TRBV15 to TRBJ1-4; 9 nucleotides match TRBD1. With V trimmed by 3 bases and J by 4 bases, 9 bases remained unmatched. CDR3 length: 17 residues. The germline gives CDR1 LNHNV, CDR2 YYDKDF (reference sequence). The CDR3 nucleotides read TGTGCCACCAGCAGGGACCGGGACAGGGATTTTAATGAAAAACTGTTTTTT. Encoded protein: CATSRDRDRDFNEKLFF.

The chain joins TRBV29-1 to TRBJ2-3, with a tentative D call TRBD2 (6 bases). The CDR3 length is 16 residues. Germline CDR1 and CDR2: SQVTM and ANQGSEA. Trimming cost V 1 base and J 4 bases, with 18 bases left between them. The CDR3 sequence is CSVEGGVELLPDTQYF. The CDR3 region has the DNA TGCAGCGTTGAAGGGGGGGTAGAGTTATTGCCAGATACGCAGTATTTT.

The rearrangement links TRBV2 to TRBJ1-2; D call uncertain. In germline, CDR1 is SNHLY, CDR2 FYNNEI. V was cut by 7 bases and J by 4 bases, with 10 bases left in between. The CDR3 consists of 12 residues. In nucleotides, the CDR3 is TGTGCCAGCACGACGGAGACCTATGGCTACACCTTC. It codes for CASTTETYGYTF.

The chain recombines TRBV11-2 with TRBJ2-1; weak D call: TRBD1 (6 bases). Trimming stripped 2 bases from V and 8 bases from J, with 16 bases between. The germline V gene has CDR1 SGHAT and CDR2 FQNNGV. The CDR3 is 15 amino acids. The CDR3, as DNA: TGTGCCAGCAGCTTATCACAGGGTATCCTATATGAGCAGTTCTTC. Its translation is CASSLSQGILYEQFF. The full variable domain, completed using reference TRBV11-2 and TRBJ2-1, is EAGVAQSPRYKIIEKRQSVAFWCNPISGHATLYWYQQILGQGPKLLIQFQNNGVVDDSQLPKDRFSAERLKGVDSTLKIQPAKLEDSAVYLCASSLSQGILYEQFFGPGTRLTVL.

V gene TRBV4-2 combines with J gene TRBJ1-5; TRBD1 is a possible D gene (5 bases). Germline V gene lookup returns CDR1 LGHNA and CDR2 YNFKEQ. The CDR3 totals 16 residues. Trimming shortened V by 0 bases and J by 2 bases, and 11 bases separated the two germline ends. CDR3 sequence reads: CASSQDQGRGNQPQHF. The DNA of the CDR3 is TGTGCCAGCAGCCAAGATCAGGGTAGAGGCAATCAGCCCCAGCATTTT.

This chain uses TRBV5-6 with TRBJ2-7; perhaps TRBD1 as D (6 bases). The germline CDR1 and CDR2 sequences are SGHDT and YYEEEE. CDR3 length equals 13 residues. V dropped 0 bases and J dropped 5 bases, with 9 bases sitting between them. The CDR3 protein is CASSLASGDEQYF. The CDR3 nucleotides read TGTGCCAGCAGCTTGGCCTCAGGGGACGAGCAGTACTTC.

J is TRBJ2-7 and V is TRBV7-6; D possibly corresponds to TRBD1 (5 bases). Trimming left V 1 base short and J 6 bases short, with 7 bases between. The CDR3 spans 12 residues. CDR1 is SGHVS, CDR2 FNYEAQ, per germline. The CDR3 protein is CASSLERGEQYF. The CDR3 coding sequence is TGTGCCAGCAGCTTAGAAAGGGGCGAGCAGTACTTC.

This rearrangement joins TRBV29-1 to TRBJ2-5, with a tentative D call TRBD2 (5 bases). V lost 3 bases and J lost 2, with 13 bases in between. The CDR3 has 14 residues. The germline V gene has CDR1 SQVTM and CDR2 ANQGSEA. The CDR3, as DNA: TGCAGCGTTGACTCGGGAACGGGGCAAGAGACCCAGTACTTC. Translated: CSVDSGTGQETQYF.

The chain carries TRBV11-3 and TRBJ2-3; the match to TRBD2 covers 9 bases. The CDR3 extends over 14 amino acids. The junction had 3 bases not matched to a gene; V was cut back by 4 bases and J by 4 bases. Germline assignment: CDR1 SGHNT and CDR2 YENEEA. The CDR3 bases are TGTGCCAGCAGCTCCGCGGGAGGGTCAGATACGCAGTATTTT. It codes for CASSSAGGSDTQYF.

The CDR3 DNA follows: TGCAGCGTTCTAGGACAGGGCATAGAAGGCTACACCTTC. This encodes CSVLGQGIEGYTF. The chain recombines TRBV29-1 with TRBJ1-2, with 8 nucleotides matching TRBD1. The germline CDR1 and CDR2 sequences are SQVTM and ANQGSEA. V trimming: 5 bases; J trimming: 8 bases; junction bases outside the gene matches: 10. The CDR3 consists of 13 residues.

The V call is TRBV28, the J call TRBJ1-2; TRBD1 matches 8 bases. Germline V gene lookup returns CDR1 MDHEN and CDR2 SYDVKM. The CDR3 totals 15 residues. V trimming: 2 bases; J trimming: 4 bases; junction bases outside the gene matches: 6. This CDR3 reads CASSLAGGLPYGYTF. The DNA for the CDR3 is TGTGCCAGCAGTTTAGCAGGGGGCCTCCCCTATGGCTACACCTTC.

There are many counts of this clone. This CDR3 reads CASSPIREGNEQFF. The CDR3 DNA sequence: TGTGCCAGCAGCCCAATAAGAGAGGGCAACGAGCAGTTCTTC. The chain employs TRBV9 and TRBJ2-1, with D possibly matching TRBD2 (5 bases). The CDR3 spans 14 residues. V shed 4 bases and J shed 10 bases, with 18 bases lying between them. Per the germline V gene, CDR1 is SGDLS and CDR2 is YYNGEE. Complete variable domain (other parts from reference TRBV9 and TRBJ2-1): DSGVTQTPKHLITATGQRVTLRCSPRSGDLSVYWYQQSLDQGLQFLIQYYNGEERAKGNILERFSAQQFPDLHSELNLSSLELGDSALYFCASSPIREGNEQFFGPGTRLTVL.

The rearrangement uses TRBV6-6 and TRBJ2-1; TRBD1 might be the D (5 bases). The CDR3 runs 12 residues. Germline CDR1 MNHNY, CDR2 SVGAGI (reference sequence). The V end lost 2 bases, the J end lost 9 bases, and 8 bases lay between the germline ends. In DNA, the CDR3 is TGTGCCAGCAGTTACGGCCAGGGTGAGCAGTTCTTC. Translated, it gives CASSYGQGEQFF.

The CDR3 nucleotides read TGTGCCAGCAGTTTTGAAGGGAGTTATGGCTACACCTTC. Residues: CASSFEGSYGYTF. The chain employs TRBV28 and TRBJ1-2; no definite D call. The germline gives CDR1 MDHEN, CDR2 SYDVKM. This CDR3 is built from 13 residues. Trimming removed 3 bases from V and 5 bases from J, with 10 bases in between.

The CDR3: CASSLSSGLNYEQYF. As DNA, the CDR3 is TGTGCCAGCAGCTTATCCTCGGGACTAAACTACGAGCAGTACTTC. This chain joins TRBV7-2 and TRBJ2-7; 7 bases fit TRBD2. Germline V lookup: CDR1 SGHTA, CDR2 FQGNSA. V lost 2 bases to trimming and J lost 3 bases; unmatched junction nucleotides: 7. CDR3 length equals 15 residues. The full variable domain, its missing parts supplied by reference TRBV7-2 and TRBJ2-7, is GAGVSQSPSNKVTEKGKDVELRCDPISGHTALYWYRQSLGQGLEFLIYFQGNSAPDKSGLPSDRFSAERTGGSVSTLTIQRTQQEDSAVYLCASSLSSGLNYEQYFGPGTRLTVT.

CDR3 residues: CASSLGGRPEAEQFF. The CDR3 nucleotides are TGTGCCAGCAGCTTGGGTGGGAGGCCCGAGGCTGAGCAGTTCTTC. The genes are TRBV5-4 and TRBJ2-1; a possible D gene is TRBD2 (6 bases). Germline V gene data show CDR1 as SGHNT and CDR2 as YYREEE (reference sequence). The CDR3 is made up of 15 amino acids. V gave up 0 bases and J gave up 9 bases, with 16 bases separating them. Full variable domain (outside the CDR3, taken from reference TRBV5-4 and TRBJ2-1): ETGVTQSPTHLIKTRGQQVTLRCSSQSGHNTVSWYQQALGQGPQFIFQYYREEENGRGNFPPRFSGLQFPNYSSELNVNALELDDSALYLCASSLGGRPEAEQFFGPGTRLTVL.

The rearrangement joins TRBV11-2 to TRBJ2-3; D gene uncertain. There are 14 residues in the CDR3. Germline lookup yields CDR1 SGHAT and CDR2 FQNNGV. The V gene lost 0 bases and the J gene lost 3 bases, with 7 bases spanning the gap. CDR3 sequence: CASSLDIQTDTQYF. The CDR3 DNA is TGTGCCAGCAGCTTAGATATTCAGACAGATACGCAGTATTTT.

The chain carries TRBV7-8 and TRBJ1-2, with a weak D call TRBD1 (5 bases). V was cut by 0 bases and J by 2 bases, with 10 bases left in between. CDR1 is SGHVS, CDR2 FQNEAQ, per germline. The CDR3 sequence is 15 residues long. The CDR3, as DNA: TGTGCCAGCAGCTTAGCCAATAGGGGAAACTATGGCTACACCTTC. This translates into CASSLANRGNYGYTF.

The J gene is TRBJ1-1, the V gene TRBV9; possibly TRBD1 for D (6 bases). Germline loops: CDR1 SGDLS, CDR2 YYNGEE. This CDR3 is 15 amino acids long. V lost 4 bases to trimming and J lost 0 bases, with 13 bases between them. The CDR3 loop reads CASSFRTDMNTEAFF. CDR3 bases: TGTGCCAGCAGCTTCCGGACAGATATGAACACTGAAGCTTTCTTT.